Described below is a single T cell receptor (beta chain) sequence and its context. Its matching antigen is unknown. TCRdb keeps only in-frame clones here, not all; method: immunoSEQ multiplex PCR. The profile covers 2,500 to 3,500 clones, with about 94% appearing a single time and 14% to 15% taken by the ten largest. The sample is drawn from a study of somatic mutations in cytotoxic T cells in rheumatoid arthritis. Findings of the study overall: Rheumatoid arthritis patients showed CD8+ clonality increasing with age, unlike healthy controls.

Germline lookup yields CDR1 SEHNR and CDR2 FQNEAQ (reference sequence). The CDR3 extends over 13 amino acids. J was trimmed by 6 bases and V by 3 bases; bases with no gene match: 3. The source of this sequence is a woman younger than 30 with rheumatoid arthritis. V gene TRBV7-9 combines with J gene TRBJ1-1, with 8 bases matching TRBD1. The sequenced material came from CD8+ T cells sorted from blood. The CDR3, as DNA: TGTGCCAGCAGCTTCAGACAGGGGCCTGAAGCTTTCTTT. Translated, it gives CASSFRQGPEAFF.